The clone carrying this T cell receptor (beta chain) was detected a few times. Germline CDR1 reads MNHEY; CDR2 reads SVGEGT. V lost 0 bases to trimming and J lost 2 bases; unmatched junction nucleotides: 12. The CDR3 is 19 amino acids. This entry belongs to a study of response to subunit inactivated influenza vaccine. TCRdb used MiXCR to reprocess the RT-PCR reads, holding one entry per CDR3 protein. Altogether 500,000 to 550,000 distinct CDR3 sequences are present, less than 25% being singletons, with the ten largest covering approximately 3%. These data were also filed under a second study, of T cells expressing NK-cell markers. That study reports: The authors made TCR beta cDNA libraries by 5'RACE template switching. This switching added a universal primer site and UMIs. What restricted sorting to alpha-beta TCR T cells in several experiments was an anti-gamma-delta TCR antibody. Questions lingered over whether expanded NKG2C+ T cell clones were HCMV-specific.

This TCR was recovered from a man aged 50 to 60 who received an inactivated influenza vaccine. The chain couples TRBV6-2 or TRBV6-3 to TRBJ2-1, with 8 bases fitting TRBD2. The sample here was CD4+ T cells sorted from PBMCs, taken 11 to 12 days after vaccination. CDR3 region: CASSYSYGAGASTYNEQFF. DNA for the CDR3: TGTGCCAGCAGTTACTCGTATGGAGCGGGAGCGAGCACCTACAATGAGCAGTTCTTC.